A selection of T cell receptor beta chains follows, all from one sample in a study of blood T cells in healthy people across ages. TCRdb processed the 5' RACE reads anew with MiXCR; each CDR3 protein has one entry. The repertoire includes some 780,000 distinct CDR3 sequences, 45% to 70% of them detected once, and 20% to 30% sits in the top ten. The sample consisted of blood. The receptors come from a man aged 40-55 years in good health. Each CDR3 is given with its conserved first and last residue. Each record gives: J gene, clone size, V gene, D gene, CDR3 DNA, CDR3 protein. The D gene is left open where the match is weak. A row's size may be missing; if present it is once, few, many or a size class.

TRBJ2-4	once	TRBV28	TRBD1	TGTGCCAGCCTAGGGGACAGCAGAGAGACCCATTACTTC	CASLGDSRETHYF
TRBJ1-6	.	TRBV20-1	.	TGCAGTGCTAGAGGGACAACCGATAATTCACCCCTCCACTTT	CSARGTTDNSPLHF
TRBJ2-5	few	TRBV24-1	.	TGTGCCACCAGTGACTCCGGGACGATAAGAGAGACCCAGTACTTC	CATSDSGTIRETQYF
TRBJ1-6	.	TRBV20-1	.	TGCAGTGCTAGAACGATGCCAGGGGCGGTCTCACCCCCCCACTTT	CSARTMPGAVSPPHF
TRBJ2-5	few	TRBV28	TRBD2	TGTGCCAGCAGTTCACCCGTTCCGGGGGGGCAGTACTTC	CASSSPVPGGQYF
TRBJ2-5	.	TRBV6-2/TRBV6-3	.	TGTGCCAGCAGCCTTCAAGCTGCACGATCGACCCAGTACTTC	CASSLQAARSTQYF
TRBJ2-5	few	TRBV12-3/TRBV12-4	TRBD1	TGTGCCAGCAGTTTATTTGACAGGGGTCAAGAGACCCAGTACTTC	CASSLFDRGQETQYF
TRBJ2-7	.	TRBV20-1	.	TGCAGTGCTAGGAATCCCCAGAGCGCCAGCTCCTACAATGAGCAGTACTTC	CSARNPQSASSYNEQYF
TRBJ2-4	.	TRBV7-9	.	TGTGCCAGCAGCTTAGCGGCGGGGATAGCGGCCAAAAACATTCAGTACTTC	CASSLAAGIAAKNIQYF
TRBJ2-1	.	TRBV11-2	TRBD2	TGTGCCAGCAGCGCGGGACTAGGGGCCGGGAATGAGCAGTTCTTC	CASSAGLGAGNEQFF
TRBJ2-3	few	TRBV24-1	.	TGTGCCACCAGTGATTCGGCAATGGATACGCAGTATTTT	CATSDSAMDTQYF
TRBJ2-7	.	TRBV28	.	TGTGCCAGCAGTTTATCAGGCAGATTCGAGCAGTACTTC	CASSLSGRFEQYF
TRBJ2-4	.	TRBV2	.	TGTGCCAGCACCCACAATGAGCAGTACTTC	CASTHNEQYF
TRBJ1-2	many	TRBV12-3/TRBV12-4	TRBD1	TGTGCCAGCAGTTTAGGGGACAGGGTAAGAATTGCCGGCTACACCTTC	CASSLGDRVRIAGYTF
TRBJ2-5	.	TRBV29-1	.	TGCAGCGTTGCATCCGCAGAGACCCAGTACTTC	CSVASAETQYF
TRBJ2-7	.	TRBV5-1	.	TGCGCCAGCAGCTTGGGTCCGGTCGGCTACGAGCAGTACTTC	CASSLGPVGYEQYF
TRBJ1-2	many	TRBV28	.	TGTGCCAGCAAAATAAGTTATGGCTACACCTTC	CASKISYGYTF
TRBJ2-5	.	TRBV7-9	.	TGTGCCAGCAGCGTAGGAACCGCCTTGGAGACCCAGTACTTC	CASSVGTALETQYF
TRBJ1-2	once	TRBV20-1	.	TGCAGTGCTAGCGAACCTACAGGTGGGGGCTATGGCTACACCTTC	CSASEPTGGGYGYTF
TRBJ2-3	.	TRBV5-1	.	TGCGCCAGCAGCTGGGGACGTTTTGGGAGGGATACGCAGTATTTT	CASSWGRFGRDTQYF
TRBJ2-3	many	TRBV7-6	TRBD2	TGTGCCAGCAGCTTAGGAACTAGCGGGAAAGGAGATACGCAGTATTTT	CASSLGTSGKGDTQYF
TRBJ2-3	.	TRBV5-6	.	TGTGCCAGCAGCTTGCGGCGACAGTACACAGATACGCAGTATTTT	CASSLRRQYTDTQYF
TRBJ2-7	.	TRBV18	.	TGTGCCAGCTCACCATTTGGCGAGGAGCAGTACTTC	CASSPFGEEQYF
TRBJ2-5	.	TRBV7-2	.	TGTGCCAGCAGCCCCTCTCCATCGGGGGAGACCCAGTACTTC	CASSPSPSGETQYF
TRBJ1-2	few	TRBV7-9	.	TGTGCCAGCAGCTTAGTCAGTCAGTATGGCTACACCTTC	CASSLVSQYGYTF
TRBJ1-2	.	TRBV20-1	TRBD1	TGCAGTGCCGCAGCAGGGGGTGGCTATGGCTACACCTTC	CSAAAGGGYGYTF